This T cell receptor beta chain originates from a study of blood T cells in healthy people across ages. Trimming took 8 bases from V and 7 from J, leaving 21 bases between them. The CDR3 covers 14 residues. Per the germline V gene, CDR1 is MNHNY and CDR2 is SVGAGI (reference sequence). Through a sample-barcoded 5' primer and a J-beta primer mix, a second PCR was run for roughly 6 to 11 cycles. A template-switch adaptor with 12 random nucleotides tagged each cDNA molecule. TCRdb re-derived calls from the 5' RACE reads in MiXCR, one entry per CDR3 protein. This sample has 800,000 to 950,000 distinct CDR3 sequences, with approximately 32% found just once. This clonotype was seen more than once but under ten times. A much larger clone differs by one base, so this may be a read error. A further study also used this sample, focusing on T cells of mothers and their children. That investigation notes: cDNA was made from all extracted RNA, around 1.5 ug per 15 ul. Related and unrelated pairs show TCR recombination output that thymic selection shapes similarly. Slightly higher but non-significant overlap marked related mother-child pairs versus unrelated pairs.

The sequence was collected from a woman aged 35 to 49 in good health. This chain uses TRBV6-6 with TRBJ2-7; either TRBD1 or TRBD2 may supply D (5 bases each). What was sequenced was blood. CDR3 bases: TGTGCCAGCGGTACGGGGCAGGCCCCCGGTGAGCAGTACTTC. Translating it yields CASGTGQAPGEQYF.